Listed here is a single T cell receptor (beta chain). These data belong to a study of blood T cell repertoires in COVID-19. Measured with immunoSEQ multiplex PCR; TCRdb has only the in-frame clones, and not every one. The sample lists some 240,000 clones; 75% to 90% were seen once. CDR1 and CDR2 (germline): MGHDK, SYGVNS. J was trimmed by 5 bases and V by 4 bases; bases with no gene match: 2. The CDR3 has 13 residues. This receptor was identified in a woman in her seventies with COVID-19, enrolled during active disease. The source material was peripheral blood. The V and J genes are TRBV25-1 and TRBJ1-1; 9 bases fit TRBD1. The CDR3 DNA follows: TGTGCCAGCAGTGGGGACAGGGCGACTGAAGCTTTCTTT. Amino acids: CASSGDRATEAFF.